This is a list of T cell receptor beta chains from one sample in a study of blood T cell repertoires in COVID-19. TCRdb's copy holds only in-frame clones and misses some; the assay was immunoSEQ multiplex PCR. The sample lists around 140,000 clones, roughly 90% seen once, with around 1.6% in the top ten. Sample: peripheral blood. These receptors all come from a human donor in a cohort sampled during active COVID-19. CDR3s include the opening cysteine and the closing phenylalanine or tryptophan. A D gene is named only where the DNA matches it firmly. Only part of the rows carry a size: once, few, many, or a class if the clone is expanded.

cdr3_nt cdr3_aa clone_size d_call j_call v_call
TGTGCCAGCAGCCAAGTACTAGCGGCTACCTACGAGCAGTACTTC CASSQVLAATYEQYF NA TRBD2 TRBJ2-7 TRBV4-2
TGTGCCAGCAGTCCCGGGACAGGGATTTCACCCCTCCACTTT CASSPGTGISPLHF NA TRBD1 TRBJ1-6 TRBV6-6
TGTGCCAGCAGCGGGGACAGGGTTGAGACCCAGTACTTC CASSGDRVETQYF NA TRBD1 TRBJ2-5 TRBV9
TGTGCCAGCTCACCCCGGGACAGCGGTCGTGAAAAACTGTTTTTT CASSPRDSGREKLFF NA TRBD1 TRBJ1-4 TRBV18
TGTGCCAGTAGTATTAGGACAGGGAATGAAAAACTGTTTTTT CASSIRTGNEKLFF NA TRBD1 TRBJ1-4 TRBV19
TGCGCCAGCAGCGCCGGGACAGGGTGGACAGATACGCAGTATTTT CASSAGTGWTDTQYF NA TRBD1 TRBJ2-3 TRBV5-1
TGTGCCAGCAGCCAAGAGGGACAGGGGCTAGAGAACACTGAAGCTTTCTTT CASSQEGQGLENTEAFF NA TRBD1 TRBJ1-1 TRBV3-1/TRBV3-2
TGTGCCAGCAGCTCCGCCGGGAGGGGTGAAGCTTTCTTT CASSSAGRGEAFF NA NA TRBJ1-1 TRBV11-3
TGTGCCAGCAGCTGGGACAGAGACTATGGCTACACCTTC CASSWDRDYGYTF NA TRBD1 TRBJ1-2 TRBV5-4
TGTGCCAGCAGTTATCACGGGAAAGGTTCACCCCTCCACTTT CASSYHGKGSPLHF few NA TRBJ1-6 TRBV6-2/TRBV6-3
TGTGCCAGCAGCTTTGGGACAGGGGGCGAGGGTGAGCAGTTCTTC CASSFGTGGEGEQFF NA TRBD1 TRBJ2-1 TRBV5-4
TGTGCCAGCAGTTTGACAGGGTCGGACACCGGGGAGCTGTTTTTT CASSLTGSDTGELFF NA TRBD1 TRBJ2-2 TRBV2
TGTGCCAGCAGTTACTCGCCGAGTTTTGGAAACACCATATATTTT CASSYSPSFGNTIYF NA NA TRBJ1-3 TRBV6-6
TGTGCCAGCAGCACGCGGACTAGCGGGGGCACAGATACGCAGTATTTT CASSTRTSGGTDTQYF once TRBD2 TRBJ2-3 TRBV11-3
TGTGCTAGTGGTTTGTCTCTAGCTGCCTCCTCCCAAGAGACCCAGTACTTC CASGLSLAASSQETQYF NA NA TRBJ2-5 TRBV12-5
TGCGCCAGCAGCTTGGCTGTCGCTGGCCTAGCGGGGGAAGAGACCCAGTACTTC CASSLAVAGLAGEETQYF NA TRBD2 TRBJ2-5 TRBV5-1
TGTGCCAGCAGTTACTCGTCTAGCGGGGGGGAGACCCAGTACTTC CASSYSSSGGETQYF NA TRBD2 TRBJ2-5 TRBV6-2/TRBV6-3
TGTGCCATCAGGGACACCAAGGGTCCGCAAGAGACCCAGTACTTC CAIRDTKGPQETQYF NA NA TRBJ2-5 TRBV10-3
TGTGCCAGCAGCTGGGACAGGGTAAACTATGGCTACACCTTC CASSWDRVNYGYTF NA TRBD1 TRBJ1-2 TRBV5-6
TGTGCCAGCAACTCTCCGAGGACAGGGATTGTCGTCGCTGAAGCTTTCTTT CASNSPRTGIVVAEAFF NA TRBD1 TRBJ1-1 TRBV2
TGTGCCAGCAGCAAAGGGGGGGTTTTAGCTGAAGCTTTCTTT CASSKGGVLAEAFF NA NA TRBJ1-1 TRBV5-6
TGTGCCAGCAGCCAATTTCAGGGGGCTGAGACCCAGTACTTC CASSQFQGAETQYF NA TRBD1 TRBJ2-5 TRBV3-1/TRBV3-2
TGTGCCAGCAGCCCCAGGACAGGGTTCAGCGGGGAGCTGTTTTTT CASSPRTGFSGELFF NA TRBD1 TRBJ2-2 TRBV6-5
TGTGCCAGCAGCTTGGGGGACGGGACAGGGAGCTACACCTTC CASSLGDGTGSYTF few TRBD1 TRBJ1-2 TRBV5-4
TGTGCCAGCAGCGTAGCGGGGAAAGTTTTCTTT CASSVAGKVFF once NA TRBJ1-1 TRBV9
TGCGCCAGCGTATTATCGGGACACCGATATAGCAATCAGCCCCAGCATTTT CASVLSGHRYSNQPQHF NA NA TRBJ1-5 TRBV5-1
TGTGCCAGCAGCTTAGATCAGGGCACTGAAGCTTTCTTT CASSLDQGTEAFF NA NA TRBJ1-1 TRBV7-3
TGTGCCAGCAGCTCCTCGACTAGCCGATCCTCGTACAATGAGCAGTTCTTC CASSSSTSRSSYNEQFF NA TRBD2 TRBJ2-1 TRBV13
TGCGCCAGCAGCCAACTATCCGGGAGGAGCTCTGGAAACACCATATATTTT CASSQLSGRSSGNTIYF NA NA TRBJ1-3 TRBV4-3
TGCGCCAGCAGCTTAGGACAGGGGGAGACCTACGAGCAGTACTTC CASSLGQGETYEQYF NA TRBD1 TRBJ2-7 TRBV5-1
TGTGCCAGCAGTCTGTGGGCGGGGGGGTACCAAGAGACCCAGTACTTC CASSLWAGGYQETQYF NA TRBD2 TRBJ2-5 TRBV11-2
TGCAGTGCTAGTTTGTGGTCAGGCTACAATGAGCAGTTCTTC CSASLWSGYNEQFF NA NA TRBJ2-1 TRBV20-1
TGTGCCAGCAGCGCCTCCGCGAGCGCAGGGGATACGCAGTATTTT CASSASASAGDTQYF NA NA TRBJ2-3 TRBV9
TGTGCCAGCTCAACAACACAGGGACCGGGGACTGAAGCTTTCTTT CASSTTQGPGTEAFF NA NA TRBJ1-1 TRBV18
TGTGCCTGGTTCGGGAACACCGGGGAGCTGTTTTTT CAWFGNTGELFF NA NA TRBJ2-2 TRBV30
TGTGCCAGCAGTTGGACAGGAGCCCTCTACGAGCAGTACTTC CASSWTGALYEQYF NA TRBD1 TRBJ2-7 TRBV5-6
TGTGCCAGCAGCTTCAATCGGGTTAATTCACCCCTCCACTTT CASSFNRVNSPLHF NA NA TRBJ1-6 TRBV13
TGCGCCAGCAGCCAAGCGCTAGACACCGGGGAGCTGTTTTTT CASSQALDTGELFF few NA TRBJ2-2 TRBV4-3
TGTGCCAGCAGTTACTCATCGGGGGGAAGTAATGAGCAGTTCTTC CASSYSSGGSNEQFF NA TRBD2 TRBJ2-1 TRBV6-2/TRBV6-3
TGTGCCAGCAGTTTACTCCCGGGACTAGTCGCCGATACGCAGTATTTT CASSLLPGLVADTQYF NA TRBD2 TRBJ2-3 TRBV7-9
TGTGCCAGCAGCTTGGTCGGACAGGGATCAAAACTGTTTTTT CASSLVGQGSKLFF NA TRBD1 TRBJ1-4 TRBV7-2
TGTGCCAGCAGCCACACGGAGGACAGGGATGCCCAGCATTTT CASSHTEDRDAQHF few TRBD1 TRBJ1-5 TRBV7-9
TGTGCCAGCAGCTGGAGGGCGGCCAAAAACATTCAGTACTTC CASSWRAAKNIQYF NA NA TRBJ2-4 TRBV5-6
TGTGCCAGCAGCTTAGCTCGGGGAAGCACTGAAGCTTTCTTT CASSLARGSTEAFF many NA TRBJ1-1 TRBV11-2
TGTGCCAGTAGTATCCTCCGGGACAGGGGAGAAGATACGCAGTATTTT CASSILRDRGEDTQYF NA TRBD1 TRBJ2-3 TRBV19
TGTGCCAGCAGCTATACAGGGGGTTCCTATGGCTACACCTTC CASSYTGGSYGYTF NA TRBD1 TRBJ1-2 TRBV3-1/TRBV3-2